This TCR beta chain is from a study of shared T cell receptors in the human thymus. Data came from immunoSEQ multiplex PCR; TCRdb stores just in-frame clones and leaves some out. Of about 730,000 clones in the sample, 75% to 90% are singletons; the top ten hold around 0.0099%. The V end was cut by 5 bases, the J end by 5 bases, with 10 bases between. Germline V lookup: CDR1 SGHAT, CDR2 FQDESV (reference sequence). The CDR3 contains 13 residues. This clone was seen only once. This sample also belongs to another study, concerning human thymus T cells. That paper adds: Surgeons resected thymus tissue during corrective heart surgery.

The sequenced sample consisted of thymocytes. The receptor was isolated from a girl under three years old with a congenital heart defect. J is TRBJ2-1 and V is TRBV11-1; D is possibly TRBD1 (5 bases). In nucleotides, the CDR3 is TGTGCCAGCAGCCAGGGTTACAACAATGAGCAGTTCTTC. This codes for CASSQGYNNEQFF.